This entry lists 10 T cell receptor beta chains sequenced from one sample in a study of blood T cell repertoires in COVID-19. Some clones are missing from TCRdb's copy, which holds only in-frame ones; the method was immunoSEQ multiplex PCR. The sample holds about 350,000 clones, about 88% seen once. The source material was PBMCs or T cells enriched from blood (not recorded which). These receptors were collected from a woman aged 25 to 39 who had been exposed to COVID-19.

This chain connects TRBV18 to TRBJ1-2; D is uncertain. Trimming removed 1 base at V and 2 bases at J, with 8 bases between. The CDR3 is made up of 14 amino acids. Germline loops: CDR1 KGHSH, CDR2 LQKENI. Here the CDR3 reads CASSPRRENYGYTF. The CDR3 DNA follows: TGTGCCAGCTCACCACGGAGGGAAAACTATGGCTACACCTTC.

This chain connects TRBV6-5 to TRBJ1-2; 7 nucleotides line up with TRBD1. Germline-derived CDR1 and CDR2 are MNHEY and SVGAGI. The ends lost 0 bases at V and 8 bases at J; junction bases unmatched: 6. This CDR3 has 14 amino acids. CDR3 nucleotides: TGTGCCAGCAGTTACTCGGGGACAGCCTTCGGCTACACCTTC. This gives the protein CASSYSGTAFGYTF.

The CDR3 sequence: CASSPQRGSYNEQFF. The CDR3 bases are TGTGCCAGCAGCCCCCAGCGGGGGTCCTACAATGAGCAGTTCTTC. The chain employs TRBV4-2 and TRBJ2-1, with TRBD2 matching over 8 bases. The CDR3 extends over 15 amino acids. V trimming: 4 bases; J trimming: 1 base; junction bases outside the gene matches: 3. Per germline, CDR1 LGHNA and CDR2 YNFKEQ.

This chain connects TRBV12-5 to TRBJ1-2, with 7 positions matching TRBD1. The CDR3 consists of 15 residues. Germline V CDR1 and CDR2: LGHNT, FRNRAP. V shed 0 bases, J shed 5 bases, and the junction held 6 bases outside the gene matches. The CDR3 sequence: CASGLVERTGYGYTF. The CDR3 nucleotides read TGTGCTAGTGGTTTGGTAGAACGGACAGGTTATGGCTACACCTTC.

This chain links TRBV18 with TRBJ2-7; D not resolved. The CDR3 extends over 14 amino acids. The germline V gene has CDR1 KGHSH and CDR2 LQKENI. V lost 2 bases and J 2 bases, leaving 10 bases between the germline ends. The CDR3 DNA sequence: TGTGCCAGCTCACCATTTGCAGAAACCTACGAGCAGTACTTC. Its protein product is CASSPFAETYEQYF.

V gene TRBV28 combines with J gene TRBJ2-7; 9 nucleotides agree with TRBD1. Trimming removed 5 bases from V and 12 bases from J; junction bases left unmatched: 8. The CDR3 consists of 12 residues. From germline, CDR1 is MDHEN and CDR2 SYDVKM. The CDR3 loop is CASSPRTGAMYF. DNA for the CDR3: TGTGCCAGCAGTCCCCGGACAGGGGCCATGTACTTC.

This sequence joins TRBV5-1 and TRBJ2-7; 11 bases are a match to TRBD2. J lost 4 bases, V lost 4 bases, and 7 bases had no gene match. Germline lookup yields CDR1 SGHRS and CDR2 YFSETQ. CDR3 length equals 15 residues. The CDR3 DNA is TGCGCCAGCAGCAGCACTAGCGGGAGTCGGTACGAGCAGTACTTC. Amino acid sequence: CASSSTSGSRYEQYF.

The genes are TRBV29-1 and TRBJ1-4; 7 nucleotides line up with TRBD1. There are 13 residues in the CDR3. V lost 4 bases and J lost 6; bases outside the gene matches: 5. Germline loops: CDR1 SQVTM, CDR2 ANQGSEA. The CDR3 nucleotides are TGCAGCGTTGCAGAGGGGGCCGATGAAAAACTGTTTTTT. Encoded protein: CSVAEGADEKLFF.

The chain links TRBV5-1 to TRBJ2-3, with 9 bases fitting TRBD1. The germline CDR1 and CDR2 sequences are SGHRS and YFSETQ. V lost 3 bases, J lost 6 bases, and 14 bases stayed unmatched. This CDR3 comprises 17 residues. This chain's CDR3 is CASSSYRGQTGSDTQYF. CDR3 nucleotide sequence: TGCGCCAGCAGCTCGTACAGGGGGCAGACGGGATCGGATACGCAGTATTTT.

The chain combines TRBV28 with TRBJ1-3; D possibly corresponds to TRBD1 (6 bases). The V gene's germline CDR1 is MDHEN and CDR2 SYDVKM. The CDR3 is 14 residues long. Trimming shortened V by 8 bases and J by 0 bases, and 11 bases separated the two germline ends. CDR3 nucleotides: TGTGCCAGCGAAACAGGGAACTCTGGAAACACCATATATTTT. Protein sequence: CASETGNSGNTIYF.